Below, 3 T cell receptor beta chains from the same sample are listed, as sequenced in a study of blood T cells in healthy people across ages (dated by TCRdb to 2015 to 2017). Library method: 5' RACE. Sequencing took place on an Illumina HiSeq 2500. A second PCR of about 6 to 11 cycles was run with a J-beta primer mix and a sample-barcoded 5' primer. TCRdb reanalyzed the raw reads on its own, using fastp at Q25 for trimming and MiXCR for clone calling, and kept in-frame beta chains. Rows are unified per CDR3 protein, each entry keeping the most common DNA and genes. The sample table holds over 750,000 distinct CDR3 sequences, of which around 25% were seen once. Around 9.2% of the sample rests with the top ten. The same data also went into a second study, on T cells of mothers and their children.

Sequencing was performed on blood. Receptors were obtained from a boy younger than 18 in good health.

The rearrangement joins TRBV28 to TRBJ1-5, with D hard to call. Germline V lookup: CDR1 MDHEN, CDR2 SYDVKM. The CDR3 length is 12 residues. Trimming removed 6 bases from V and 4 bases from J, with 7 bases in between. This chain's CDR3 is CASRQVNQPQHF. CDR3 nucleotides: TGTGCCAGCAGGCAGGTGAATCAGCCCCAGCATTTT.

The chain is built from TRBV4-2 and TRBJ2-7; D may be TRBD2 (6 bases). The germline V gene has CDR1 LGHNA and CDR2 YNFKEQ. The V gene lost 0 bases and the J gene lost 2 bases, with 11 bases spanning the gap. CDR3 length equals 15 residues. CDR3 DNA sequence: TGTGCCAGCAGCCAAGAAGCTAGCGTCACCTACGAGCAGTACTTC. Encoded protein: CASSQEASVTYEQYF.

This clonotype was detected a few times. The V and J genes are TRBV9 and TRBJ2-2; D gene uncertain. Germline V lookup: CDR1 SGDLS, CDR2 YYNGEE. CDR3 size: 17 residues. V was shortened by 0 bases and J by 1 base, with 13 bases between the two germline ends. In DNA form, the CDR3 reads TGTGCCAGCAGCGTAGATCTCCGGACCCTGAACACCGGGGAGCTGTTTTTT. Encoded protein: CASSVDLRTLNTGELFF.